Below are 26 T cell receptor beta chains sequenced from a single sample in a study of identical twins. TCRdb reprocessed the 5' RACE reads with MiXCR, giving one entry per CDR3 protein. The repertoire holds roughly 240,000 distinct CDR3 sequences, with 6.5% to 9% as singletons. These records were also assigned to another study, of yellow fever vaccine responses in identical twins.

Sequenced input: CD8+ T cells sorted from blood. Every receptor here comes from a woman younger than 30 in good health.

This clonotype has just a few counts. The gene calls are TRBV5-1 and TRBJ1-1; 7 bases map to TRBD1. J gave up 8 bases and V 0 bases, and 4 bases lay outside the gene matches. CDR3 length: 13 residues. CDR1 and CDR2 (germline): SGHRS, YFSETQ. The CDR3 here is CASSLETGLEAFF. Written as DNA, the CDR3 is TGCGCCAGCAGCTTGGAGACAGGGTTGGAAGCTTTCTTT.

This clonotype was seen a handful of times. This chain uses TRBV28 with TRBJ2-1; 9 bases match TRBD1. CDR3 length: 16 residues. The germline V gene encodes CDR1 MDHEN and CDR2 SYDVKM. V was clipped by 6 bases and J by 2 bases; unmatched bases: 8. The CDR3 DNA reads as TGTGCCAGCAGGCACGGACAGGGGTTGACCTACAATGAGCAGTTCTTC. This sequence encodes CASRHGQGLTYNEQFF.

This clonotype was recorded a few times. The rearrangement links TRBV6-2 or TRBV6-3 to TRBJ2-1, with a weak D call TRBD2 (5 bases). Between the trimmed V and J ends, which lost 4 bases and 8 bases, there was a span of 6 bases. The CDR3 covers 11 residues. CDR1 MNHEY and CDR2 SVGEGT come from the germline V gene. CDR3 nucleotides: TGTGCCAGCAGTTTTAGCGATGAGCAGTTCTTC. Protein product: CASSFSDEQFF.

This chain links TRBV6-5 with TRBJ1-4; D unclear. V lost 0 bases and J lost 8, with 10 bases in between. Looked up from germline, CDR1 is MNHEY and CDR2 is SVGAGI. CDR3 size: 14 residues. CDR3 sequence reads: CASSYSVDREKLFF. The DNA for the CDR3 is TGTGCCAGCAGTTACTCTGTGGATAGGGAAAAACTGTTTTTT.

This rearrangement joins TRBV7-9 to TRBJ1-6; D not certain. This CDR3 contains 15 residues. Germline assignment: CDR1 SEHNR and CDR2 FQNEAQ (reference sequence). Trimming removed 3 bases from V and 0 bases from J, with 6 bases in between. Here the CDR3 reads CASSFVSSYNSPLHF. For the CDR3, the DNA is TGTGCCAGCAGCTTTGTCAGCTCCTATAATTCACCCCTCCACTTT.

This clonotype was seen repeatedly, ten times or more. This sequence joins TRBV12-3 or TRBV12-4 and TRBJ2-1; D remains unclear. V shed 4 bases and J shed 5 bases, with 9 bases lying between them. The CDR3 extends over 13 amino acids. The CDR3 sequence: CASSSPNHNEQFF. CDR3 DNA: TGTGCCAGCAGTTCCCCAAACCACAATGAGCAGTTCTTC.

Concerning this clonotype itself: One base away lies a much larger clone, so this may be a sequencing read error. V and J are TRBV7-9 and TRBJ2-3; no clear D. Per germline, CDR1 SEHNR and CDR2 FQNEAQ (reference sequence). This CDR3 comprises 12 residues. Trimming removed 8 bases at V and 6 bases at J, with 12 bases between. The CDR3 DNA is TGTGCCAGCTGCCCAATTGGGGATACGCAGTATTTT. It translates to CASCPIGDTQYF.

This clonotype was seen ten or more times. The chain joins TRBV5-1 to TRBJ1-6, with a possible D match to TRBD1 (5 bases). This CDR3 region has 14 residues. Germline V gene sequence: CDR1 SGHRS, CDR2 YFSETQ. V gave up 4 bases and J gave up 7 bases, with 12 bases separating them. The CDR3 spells CASSLGRSNSPLHF. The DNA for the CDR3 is TGCGCCAGCAGCCTGGGACGGTCAAATTCACCCCTCCACTTT. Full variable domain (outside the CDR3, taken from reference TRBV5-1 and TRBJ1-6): KAGVTQTPRYLIKTRGQQVTLSCSPISGHRSVSWYQQTPGQGLQFLFEYFSETQRNKGNFPGRFSGRQFSNSRSEMNVSTLELGDSALYLCASSLGRSNSPLHFGNGTRLTVT.

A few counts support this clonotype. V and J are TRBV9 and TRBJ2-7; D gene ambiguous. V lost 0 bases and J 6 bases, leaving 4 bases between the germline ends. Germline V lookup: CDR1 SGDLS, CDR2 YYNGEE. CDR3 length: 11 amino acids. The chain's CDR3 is CASSVGSEQYF. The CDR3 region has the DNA TGTGCCAGCAGCGTAGGGAGCGAGCAGTACTTC.

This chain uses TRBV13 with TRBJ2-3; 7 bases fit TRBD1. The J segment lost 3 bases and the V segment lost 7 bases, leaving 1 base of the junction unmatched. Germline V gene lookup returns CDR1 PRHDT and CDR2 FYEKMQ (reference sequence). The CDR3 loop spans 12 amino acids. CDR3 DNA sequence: TGTGCCAGCACACAGGGGACAGATACGCAGTATTTT. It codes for CASTQGTDTQYF.

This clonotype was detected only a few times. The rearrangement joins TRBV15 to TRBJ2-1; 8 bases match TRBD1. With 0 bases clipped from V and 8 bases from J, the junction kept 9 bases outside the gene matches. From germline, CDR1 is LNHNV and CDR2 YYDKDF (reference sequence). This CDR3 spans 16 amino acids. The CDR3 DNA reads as TGTGCCACCAGCAGAGACGTCAGGGGGCTAATTGATGAGCAGTTCTTC. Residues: CATSRDVRGLIDEQFF.

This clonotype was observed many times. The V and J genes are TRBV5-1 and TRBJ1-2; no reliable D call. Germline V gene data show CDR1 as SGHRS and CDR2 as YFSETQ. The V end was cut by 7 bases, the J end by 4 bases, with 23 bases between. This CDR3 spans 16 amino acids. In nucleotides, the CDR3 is TGCGCCAGCGGAAGGGAGGATATAGTGTCCCCCTATGGCTACACCTTC. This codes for CASGREDIVSPYGYTF. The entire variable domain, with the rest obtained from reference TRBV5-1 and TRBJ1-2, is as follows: KAGVTQTPRYLIKTRGQQVTLSCSPISGHRSVSWYQQTPGQGLQFLFEYFSETQRNKGNFPGRFSGRQFSNSRSEMNVSTLELGDSALYLCASGREDIVSPYGYTFGSGTRLTVV.

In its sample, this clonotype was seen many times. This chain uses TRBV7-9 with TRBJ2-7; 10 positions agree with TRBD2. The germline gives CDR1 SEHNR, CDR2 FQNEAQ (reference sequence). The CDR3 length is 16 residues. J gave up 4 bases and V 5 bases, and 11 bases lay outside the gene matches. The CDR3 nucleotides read TGTGCCAGCAGCCCGCGCGGGACTAGCGACAGGTACGAGCAGTACTTC. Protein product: CASSPRGTSDRYEQYF.

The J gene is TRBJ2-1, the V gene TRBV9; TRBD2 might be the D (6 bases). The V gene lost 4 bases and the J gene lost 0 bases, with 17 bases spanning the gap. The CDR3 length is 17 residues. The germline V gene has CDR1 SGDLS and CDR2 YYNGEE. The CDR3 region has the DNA TGTGCCAGCAGCTATTACCGGGACTCCAGCTCCTACAATGAGCAGTTCTTC. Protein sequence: CASSYYRDSSSYNEQFF.

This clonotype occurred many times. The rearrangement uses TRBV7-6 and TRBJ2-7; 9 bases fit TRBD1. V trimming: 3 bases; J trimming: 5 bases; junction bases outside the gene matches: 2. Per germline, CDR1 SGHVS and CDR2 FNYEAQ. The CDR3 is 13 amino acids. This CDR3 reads CASSFDRGDEQYF. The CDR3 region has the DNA TGTGCCAGCAGCTTTGACAGGGGGGACGAGCAGTACTTC. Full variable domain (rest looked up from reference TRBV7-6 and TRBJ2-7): GAGVSQSPRYKVTKRGQDVALRCDPISGHVSLYWYRQALGQGPEFLTYFNYEAQQDKSGLPNDRFSAERPEGSISTLTIQRTEQRDSAMYRCASSFDRGDEQYFGPGTRLTVT.

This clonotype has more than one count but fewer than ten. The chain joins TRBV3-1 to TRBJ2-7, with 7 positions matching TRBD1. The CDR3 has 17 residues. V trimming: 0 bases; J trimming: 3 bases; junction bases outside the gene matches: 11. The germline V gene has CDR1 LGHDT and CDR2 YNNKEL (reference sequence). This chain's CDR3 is CASSQDESGTESYEQYF. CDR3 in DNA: TGTGCCAGCAGCCAAGATGAGTCAGGGACAGAAAGCTACGAGCAGTACTTC.

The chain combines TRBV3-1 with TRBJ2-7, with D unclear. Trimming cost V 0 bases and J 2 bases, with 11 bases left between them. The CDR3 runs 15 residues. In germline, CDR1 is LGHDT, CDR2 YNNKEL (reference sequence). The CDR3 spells CASSQDNTRAYEQYF. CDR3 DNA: TGTGCCAGCAGCCAAGATAACACCCGGGCCTACGAGCAGTACTTC.

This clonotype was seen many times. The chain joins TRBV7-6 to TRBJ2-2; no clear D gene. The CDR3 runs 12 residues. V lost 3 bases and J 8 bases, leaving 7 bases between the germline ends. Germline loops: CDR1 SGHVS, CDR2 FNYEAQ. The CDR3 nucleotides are TGTGCCAGCAGCTTTGGGGATGGGGAGCTGTTTTTT. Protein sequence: CASSFGDGELFF.

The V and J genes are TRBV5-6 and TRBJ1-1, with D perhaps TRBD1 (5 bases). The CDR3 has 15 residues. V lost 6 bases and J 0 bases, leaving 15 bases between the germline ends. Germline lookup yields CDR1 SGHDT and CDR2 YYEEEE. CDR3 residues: CASTILGTVNTEAFF. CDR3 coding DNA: TGTGCCAGCACCATTCTAGGGACCGTGAACACTGAAGCTTTCTTT.

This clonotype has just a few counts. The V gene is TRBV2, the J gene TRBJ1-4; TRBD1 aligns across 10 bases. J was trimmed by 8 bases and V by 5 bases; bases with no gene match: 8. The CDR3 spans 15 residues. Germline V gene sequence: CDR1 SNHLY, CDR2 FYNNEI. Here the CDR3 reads CASSKGQGLFEKLFF. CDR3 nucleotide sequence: TGTGCCAGCAGTAAGGGACAGGGGCTTTTCGAAAAACTGTTTTTT.

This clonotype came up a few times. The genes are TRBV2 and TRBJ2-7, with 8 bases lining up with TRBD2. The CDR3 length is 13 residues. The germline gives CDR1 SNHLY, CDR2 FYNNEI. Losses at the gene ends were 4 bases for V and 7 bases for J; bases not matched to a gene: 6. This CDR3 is CASSGGGLREQYV. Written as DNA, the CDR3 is TGTGCCAGCAGTGGCGGGGGGCTAAGAGAGCAGTACGTC.

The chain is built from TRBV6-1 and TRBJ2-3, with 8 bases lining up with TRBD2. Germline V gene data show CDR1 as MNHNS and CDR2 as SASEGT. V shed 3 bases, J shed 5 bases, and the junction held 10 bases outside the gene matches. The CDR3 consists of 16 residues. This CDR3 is CASSDRPAGVGDTQYF. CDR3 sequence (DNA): TGTGCCAGCAGTGACCGACCAGCGGGGGTTGGAGATACGCAGTATTTT.

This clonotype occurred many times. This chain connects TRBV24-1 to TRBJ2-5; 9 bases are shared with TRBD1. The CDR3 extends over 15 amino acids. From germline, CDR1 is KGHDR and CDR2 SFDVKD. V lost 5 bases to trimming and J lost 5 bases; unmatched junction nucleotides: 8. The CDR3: CATSAPGQGGETQYF. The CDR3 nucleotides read TGTGCCACCAGTGCGCCGGGACAGGGAGGCGAGACCCAGTACTTC.

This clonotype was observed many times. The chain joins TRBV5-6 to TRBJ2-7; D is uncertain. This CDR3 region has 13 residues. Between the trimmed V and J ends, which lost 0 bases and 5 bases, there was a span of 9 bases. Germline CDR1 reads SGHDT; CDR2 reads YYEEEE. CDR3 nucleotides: TGTGCCAGCAGCTTGGGTGGCATCCACGAGCAGTACGTC. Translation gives CASSLGGIHEQYV.

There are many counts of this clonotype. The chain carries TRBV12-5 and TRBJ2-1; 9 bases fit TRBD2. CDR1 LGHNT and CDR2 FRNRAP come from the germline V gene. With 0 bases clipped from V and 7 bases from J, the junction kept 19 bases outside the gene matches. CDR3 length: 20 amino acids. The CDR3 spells CASGLVRGTANGLAINEQFF. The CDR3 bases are TGTGCTAGTGGTTTGGTACGTGGGACAGCTAACGGACTAGCGATTAATGAGCAGTTCTTC.

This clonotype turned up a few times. The CDR3 DNA follows: TGTGCCAGCAGCCCAGAAAGTCGGCCAGATACGCAGTATTTT. Its protein is CASSPESRPDTQYF. The gene calls are TRBV13 and TRBJ2-3; unclear D gene. This CDR3 comprises 14 residues. Per germline, CDR1 PRHDT and CDR2 FYEKMQ (reference sequence). V shed 5 bases and J shed 4 bases, with 13 bases lying between them.